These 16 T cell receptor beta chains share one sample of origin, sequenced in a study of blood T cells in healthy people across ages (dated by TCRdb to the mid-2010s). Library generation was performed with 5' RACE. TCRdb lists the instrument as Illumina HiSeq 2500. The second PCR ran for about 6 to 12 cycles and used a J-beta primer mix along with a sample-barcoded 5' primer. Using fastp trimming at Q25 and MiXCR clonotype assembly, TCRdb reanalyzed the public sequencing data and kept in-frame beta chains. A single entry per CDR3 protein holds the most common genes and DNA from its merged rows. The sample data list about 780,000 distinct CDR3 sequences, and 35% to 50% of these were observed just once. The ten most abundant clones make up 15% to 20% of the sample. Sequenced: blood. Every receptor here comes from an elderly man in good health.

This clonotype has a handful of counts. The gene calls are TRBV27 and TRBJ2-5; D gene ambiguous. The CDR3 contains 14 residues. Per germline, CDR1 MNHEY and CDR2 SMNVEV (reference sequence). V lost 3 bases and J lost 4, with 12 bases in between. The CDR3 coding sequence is TGTGCCAGCAGTTTTTCCCCGCATGGAGAGACCCAGTACTTC. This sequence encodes CASSFSPHGETQYF.

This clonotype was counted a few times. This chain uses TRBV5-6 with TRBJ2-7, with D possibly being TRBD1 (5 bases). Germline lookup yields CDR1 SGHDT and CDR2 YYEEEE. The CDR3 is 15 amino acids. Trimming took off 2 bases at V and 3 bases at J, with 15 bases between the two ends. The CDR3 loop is CASSFDSQGLYEQYF. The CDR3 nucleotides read TGTGCCAGCAGCTTCGATAGTCAGGGCCTCTACGAGCAGTACTTC.

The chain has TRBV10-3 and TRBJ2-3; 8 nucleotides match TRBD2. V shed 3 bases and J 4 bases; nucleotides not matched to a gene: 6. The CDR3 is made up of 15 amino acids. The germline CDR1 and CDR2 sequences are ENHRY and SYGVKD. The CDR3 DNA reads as TGTGCCATCAGTGACGCAGCGGGAGTTGCAGATACGCAGTATTTT. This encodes CAISDAAGVADTQYF.

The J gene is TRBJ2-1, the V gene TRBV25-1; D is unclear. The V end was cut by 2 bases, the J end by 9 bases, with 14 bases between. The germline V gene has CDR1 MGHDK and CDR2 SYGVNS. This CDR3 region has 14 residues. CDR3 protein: CASSEGIAAREQFF. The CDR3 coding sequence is TGTGCCAGCAGTGAAGGGATCGCCGCTCGTGAGCAGTTCTTC.

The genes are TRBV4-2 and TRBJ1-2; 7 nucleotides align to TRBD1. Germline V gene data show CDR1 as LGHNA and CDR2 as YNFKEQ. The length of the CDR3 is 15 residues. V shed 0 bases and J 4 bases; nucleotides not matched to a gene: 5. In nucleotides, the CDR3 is TGTGCCAGCAGCCAAGAAAAGGGGGCCGTCTATGGCTACACCTTC. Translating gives CASSQEKGAVYGYTF.

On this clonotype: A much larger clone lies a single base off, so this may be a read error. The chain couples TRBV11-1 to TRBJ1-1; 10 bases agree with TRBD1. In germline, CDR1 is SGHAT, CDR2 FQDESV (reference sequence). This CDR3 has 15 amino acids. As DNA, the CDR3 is TGTGCCAGCAGCCGCCGGGACAGGGGAAACATTGAAGCTTTCTTT. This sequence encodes CASSRRDRGNIEAFF.

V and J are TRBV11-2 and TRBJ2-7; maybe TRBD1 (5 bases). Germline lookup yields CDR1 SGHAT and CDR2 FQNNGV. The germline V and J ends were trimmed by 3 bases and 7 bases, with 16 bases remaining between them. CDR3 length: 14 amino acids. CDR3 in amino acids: CASSFGRVRNEQYF. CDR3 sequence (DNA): TGTGCCAGCAGCTTTGGCAGGGTAAGAAATGAGCAGTACTTC.

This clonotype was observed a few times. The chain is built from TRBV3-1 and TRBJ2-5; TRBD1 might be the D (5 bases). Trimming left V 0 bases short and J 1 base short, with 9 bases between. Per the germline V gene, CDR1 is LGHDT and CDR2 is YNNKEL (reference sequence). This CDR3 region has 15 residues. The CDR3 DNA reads TGTGCCAGCAGCCAAGATATAGGGGCCCAAGAGACCCAGTACTTC. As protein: CASSQDIGAQETQYF.

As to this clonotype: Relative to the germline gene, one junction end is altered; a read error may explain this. The CDR3 here is CASSPTLAGASSYKEQFF. CDR3 nucleotide sequence: TGTGCCAGCAGCCCCACCCTAGCGGGAGCTAGCTCCTACAAGGAGCAGTTCTTC. This chain joins TRBV3-1 and TRBJ2-1; TRBD2 aligns across 10 bases. The CDR3 contains 18 residues. CDR1 and CDR2 from the germline V gene are LGHDT and YNNKEL (reference sequence).

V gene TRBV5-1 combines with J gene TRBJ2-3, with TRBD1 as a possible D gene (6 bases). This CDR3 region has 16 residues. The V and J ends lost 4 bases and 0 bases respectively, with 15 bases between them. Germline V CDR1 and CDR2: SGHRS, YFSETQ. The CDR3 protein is CASSLQGRISTDTQYF. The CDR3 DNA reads TGCGCCAGCAGCCTACAGGGACGGATTAGCACAGATACGCAGTATTTT.

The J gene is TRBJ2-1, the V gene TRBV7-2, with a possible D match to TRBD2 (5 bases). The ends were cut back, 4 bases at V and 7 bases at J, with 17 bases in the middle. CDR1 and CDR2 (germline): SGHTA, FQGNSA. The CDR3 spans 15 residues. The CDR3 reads CASSSSGRRHNEQFF. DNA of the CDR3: TGTGCCAGCAGCTCCAGCGGTCGACGCCATAATGAGCAGTTCTTC.

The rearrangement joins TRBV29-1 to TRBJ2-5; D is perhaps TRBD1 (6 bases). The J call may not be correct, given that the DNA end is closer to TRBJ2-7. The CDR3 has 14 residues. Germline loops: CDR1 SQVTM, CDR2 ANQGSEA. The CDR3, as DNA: TGCAGCGTTGAAAAGGCAGGGGCCGGGAACGAGCAGTACTTC. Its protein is CSVEKAGAGNEQYF.

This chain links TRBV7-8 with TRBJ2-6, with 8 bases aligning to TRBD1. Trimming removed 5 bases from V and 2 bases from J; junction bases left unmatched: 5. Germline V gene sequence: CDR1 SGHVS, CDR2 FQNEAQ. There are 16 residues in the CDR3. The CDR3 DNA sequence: TGTGCCAGCAGCCCCCTGACAGGGGCTGGGGCCAACGTCCTGACTTTC. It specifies CASSPLTGAGANVLTF.

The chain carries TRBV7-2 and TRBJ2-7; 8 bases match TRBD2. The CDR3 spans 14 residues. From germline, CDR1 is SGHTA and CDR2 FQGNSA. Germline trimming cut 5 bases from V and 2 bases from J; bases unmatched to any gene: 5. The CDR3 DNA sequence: TGTGCCAGCAGCCCGATAGCGGGGACCTACGAGCAGTACTTC. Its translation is CASSPIAGTYEQYF.

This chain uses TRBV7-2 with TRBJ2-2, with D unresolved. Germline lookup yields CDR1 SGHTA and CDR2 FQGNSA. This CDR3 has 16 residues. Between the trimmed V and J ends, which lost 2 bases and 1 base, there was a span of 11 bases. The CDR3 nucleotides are TGTGCCAGCAGCTTACTGAGTCTTAGGAACACCGGGGAGCTGTTTTTT. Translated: CASSLLSLRNTGELFF.

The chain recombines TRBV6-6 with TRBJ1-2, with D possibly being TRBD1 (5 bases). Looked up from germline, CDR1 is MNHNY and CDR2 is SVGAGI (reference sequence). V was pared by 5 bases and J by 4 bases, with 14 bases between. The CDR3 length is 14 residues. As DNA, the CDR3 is TGTGCCAGCAGTGACACAGGTTCTGGCTATGGCTACACCTTC. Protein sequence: CASSDTGSGYGYTF.